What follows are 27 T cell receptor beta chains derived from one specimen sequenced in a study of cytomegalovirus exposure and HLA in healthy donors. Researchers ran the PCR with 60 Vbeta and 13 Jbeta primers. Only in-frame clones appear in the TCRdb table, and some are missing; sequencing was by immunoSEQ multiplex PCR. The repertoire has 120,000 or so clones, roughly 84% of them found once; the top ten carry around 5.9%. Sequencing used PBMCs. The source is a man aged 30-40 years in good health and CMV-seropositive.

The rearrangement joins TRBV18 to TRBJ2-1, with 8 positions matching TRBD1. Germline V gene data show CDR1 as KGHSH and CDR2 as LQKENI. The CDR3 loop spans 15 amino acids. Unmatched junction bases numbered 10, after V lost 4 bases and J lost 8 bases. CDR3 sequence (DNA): TGTGCCAGCTCACTCCCCCCACAGGGGGGAGATGAGCAGTTCTTC. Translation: CASSLPPQGGDEQFF.

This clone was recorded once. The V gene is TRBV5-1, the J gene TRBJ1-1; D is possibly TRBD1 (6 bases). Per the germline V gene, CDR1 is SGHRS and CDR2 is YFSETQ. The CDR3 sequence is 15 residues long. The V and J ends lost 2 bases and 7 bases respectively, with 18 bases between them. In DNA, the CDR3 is TGCGCCAGCAGCTTCGGTGGGGGGGCGGGGGGTGAAGCTTTCTTT. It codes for CASSFGGGAGGEAFF.

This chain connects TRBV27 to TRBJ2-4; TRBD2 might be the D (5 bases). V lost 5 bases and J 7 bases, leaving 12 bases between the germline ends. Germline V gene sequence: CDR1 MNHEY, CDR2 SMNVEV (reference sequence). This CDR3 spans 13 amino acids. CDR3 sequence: CASSAEVANIQYF. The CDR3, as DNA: TGTGCCAGCAGTGCGGAGGTGGCCAACATTCAGTACTTC.

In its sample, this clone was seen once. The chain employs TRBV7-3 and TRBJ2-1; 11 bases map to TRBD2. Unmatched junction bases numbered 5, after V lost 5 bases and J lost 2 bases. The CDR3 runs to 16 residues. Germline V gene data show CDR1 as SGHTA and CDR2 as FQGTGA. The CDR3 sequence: CASSPTSGVTYNEQFF. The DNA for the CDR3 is TGTGCCAGCAGCCCGACTAGCGGGGTGACCTACAATGAGCAGTTCTTC. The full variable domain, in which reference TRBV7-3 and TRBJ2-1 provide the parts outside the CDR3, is GAGVSQTPSNKVTEKGKYVELRCDPISGHTALYWYRQSLGQGPEFLIYFQGTGAADDSGLPNDRFFAVRPEGSVSTLKIQRTERGDSAVYLCASSPTSGVTYNEQFFGPGTRLTVL.

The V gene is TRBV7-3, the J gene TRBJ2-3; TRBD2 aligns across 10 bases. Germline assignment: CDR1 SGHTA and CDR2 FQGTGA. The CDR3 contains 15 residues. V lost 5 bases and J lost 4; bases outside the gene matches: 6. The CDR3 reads CASSPLAGGADTQYF. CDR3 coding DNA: TGTGCCAGCAGCCCCTTAGCGGGGGGTGCAGATACGCAGTATTTT.

CDR3 protein: CASSLRSGVADTQYF. The CDR3 bases are TGCGCCAGCAGCTTGCGGAGCGGGGTGGCAGATACGCAGTATTTT. V usage is TRBV5-1 and J usage is TRBJ2-3, with 7 bases that match TRBD2. V shed 1 base and J 4 bases; nucleotides not matched to a gene: 6. This CDR3 contains 15 residues. The germline CDR1 and CDR2 sequences are SGHRS and YFSETQ.

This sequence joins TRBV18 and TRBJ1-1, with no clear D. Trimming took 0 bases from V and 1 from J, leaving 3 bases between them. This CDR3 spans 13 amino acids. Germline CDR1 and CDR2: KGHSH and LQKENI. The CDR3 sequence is CASSPPQNTEAFF. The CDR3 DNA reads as TGTGCCAGCTCACCACCTCAGAACACTGAAGCTTTCTTT.

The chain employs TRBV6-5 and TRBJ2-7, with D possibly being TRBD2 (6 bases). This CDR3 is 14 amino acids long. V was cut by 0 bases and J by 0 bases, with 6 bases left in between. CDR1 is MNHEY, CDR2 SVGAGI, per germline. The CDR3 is CASSYSTSSYEQYF. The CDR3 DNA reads TGTGCCAGCAGTTACTCGACTAGCTCCTACGAGCAGTACTTC.

The CDR3, as DNA: TGTGCCAGCAGTACCGGACAGGGGGGACAAGAGACCCAGTACTTC. This gives the protein CASSTGQGGQETQYF. This chain joins TRBV6-6 and TRBJ2-5; 10 bases line up with TRBD1. V dropped 5 bases and J dropped 2; count of bases not matched to a gene: 5. Germline values: CDR1 MNHNY, CDR2 SVGAGI (reference sequence). The CDR3 runs to 15 residues.

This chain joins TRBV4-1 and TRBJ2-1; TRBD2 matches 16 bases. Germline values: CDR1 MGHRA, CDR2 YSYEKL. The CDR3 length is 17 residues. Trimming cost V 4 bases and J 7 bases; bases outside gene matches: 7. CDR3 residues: CASSPGLAGGPGNEQFF. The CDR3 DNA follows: TGCGCCAGCAGCCCGGGACTAGCGGGGGGGCCGGGGAATGAGCAGTTCTTC.

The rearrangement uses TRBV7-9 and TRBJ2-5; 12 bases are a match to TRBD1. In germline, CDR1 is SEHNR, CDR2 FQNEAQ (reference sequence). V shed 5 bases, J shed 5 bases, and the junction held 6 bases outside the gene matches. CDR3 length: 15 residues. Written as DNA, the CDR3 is TGTGCCAGCAGCGCTGGGACAGGGGGCCTCGAGACCCAGTACTTC. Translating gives CASSAGTGGLETQYF.

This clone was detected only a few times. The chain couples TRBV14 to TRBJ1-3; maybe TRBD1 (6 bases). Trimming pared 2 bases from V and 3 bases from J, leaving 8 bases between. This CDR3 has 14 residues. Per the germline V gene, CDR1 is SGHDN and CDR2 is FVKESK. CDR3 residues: CASSQQGFGNTIYF. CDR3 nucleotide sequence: TGTGCCAGCAGCCAACAGGGGTTTGGAAACACCATATATTTT.

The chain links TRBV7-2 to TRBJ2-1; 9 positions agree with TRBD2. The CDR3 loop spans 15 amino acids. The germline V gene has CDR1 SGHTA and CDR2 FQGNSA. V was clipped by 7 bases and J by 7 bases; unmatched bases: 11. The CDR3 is CASNLMRGGLNEQFF. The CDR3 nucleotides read TGTGCCAGCAACCTGATGCGGGGGGGCCTTAATGAGCAGTTCTTC.

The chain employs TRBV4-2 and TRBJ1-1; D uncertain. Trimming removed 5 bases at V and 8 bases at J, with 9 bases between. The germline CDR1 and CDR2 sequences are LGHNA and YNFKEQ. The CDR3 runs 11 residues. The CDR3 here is CASSFGREAFF. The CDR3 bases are TGTGCCAGCAGCTTCGGCAGGGAAGCTTTCTTT.

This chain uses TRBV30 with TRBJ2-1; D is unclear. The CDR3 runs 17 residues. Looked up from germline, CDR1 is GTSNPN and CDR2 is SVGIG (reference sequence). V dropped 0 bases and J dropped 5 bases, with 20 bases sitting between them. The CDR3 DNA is TGTGCCTGGAGTGTACTTCCTACGTCATCCCCTGACAATGAGCAGTTCTTC. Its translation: CAWSVLPTSSPDNEQFF.

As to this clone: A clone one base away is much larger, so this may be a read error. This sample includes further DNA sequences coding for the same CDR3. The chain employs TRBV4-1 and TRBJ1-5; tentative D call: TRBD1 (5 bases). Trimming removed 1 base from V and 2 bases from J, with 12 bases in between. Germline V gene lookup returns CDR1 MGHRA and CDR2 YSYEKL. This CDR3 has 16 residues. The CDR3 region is CASSQGLQGGNQPQHF. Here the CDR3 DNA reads TGCGCCAGCAGCCAAGGTCTGCAGGGCGGCAATCAGCCCCAGCATTTT.

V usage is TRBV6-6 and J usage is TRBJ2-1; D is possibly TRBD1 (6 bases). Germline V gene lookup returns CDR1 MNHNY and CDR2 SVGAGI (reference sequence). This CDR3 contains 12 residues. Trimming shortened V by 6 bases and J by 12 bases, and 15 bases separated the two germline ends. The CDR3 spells CASSPQGSGQFF. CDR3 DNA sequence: TGTGCCAGCAGCCCACAGGGCTCAGGGCAGTTCTTC.

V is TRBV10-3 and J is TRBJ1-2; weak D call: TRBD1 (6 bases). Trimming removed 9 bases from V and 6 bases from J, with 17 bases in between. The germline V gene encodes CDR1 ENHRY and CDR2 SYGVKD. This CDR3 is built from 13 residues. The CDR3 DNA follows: TGTGCCATTTACGCAGGGGCGACTGATGGCTACACCTTC. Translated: CAIYAGATDGYTF.

The CDR3 sequence is CASSGREVASYEQYF. As DNA, the CDR3 is TGTGCCAGCAGTGGGCGCGAGGTCGCGTCCTACGAGCAGTACTTC. The chain uses TRBV25-1 and TRBJ2-7; D ambiguous. V lost 4 bases to trimming and J lost 1 base, with 14 bases between them. Germline V gene sequence: CDR1 MGHDK, CDR2 SYGVNS. CDR3 length: 15 amino acids.

The CDR3, as DNA: TGTGCCAGTAGTAACGGGAGGGTTAGGTATAGCCTCCAAGAGACCCAGTACTTC. It specifies CASSNGRVRYSLQETQYF. The chain joins TRBV19 to TRBJ2-5; the match to TRBD2 covers 8 bases. Germline V lookup: CDR1 LNHDA, CDR2 SQIVND (reference sequence). After removal of 4 bases from V and 1 base from J, the junction contained 14 bases not matched to a gene. The CDR3 sequence is 18 residues long.

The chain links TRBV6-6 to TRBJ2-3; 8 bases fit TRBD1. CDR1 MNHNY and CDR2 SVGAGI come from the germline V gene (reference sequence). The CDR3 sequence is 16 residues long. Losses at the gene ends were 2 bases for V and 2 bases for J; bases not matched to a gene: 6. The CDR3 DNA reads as TGTGCCAGCAGTTACGGGAAGGGACAGGTCACAGATACGCAGTATTTT. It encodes CASSYGKGQVTDTQYF.

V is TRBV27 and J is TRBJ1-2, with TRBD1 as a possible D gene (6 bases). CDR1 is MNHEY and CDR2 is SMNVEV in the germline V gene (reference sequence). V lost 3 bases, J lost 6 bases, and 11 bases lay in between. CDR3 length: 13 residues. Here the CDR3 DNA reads TGTGCCAGCAGTTTTTCGGGGGGCGATGGCTACACCTTC. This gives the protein CASSFSGGDGYTF.

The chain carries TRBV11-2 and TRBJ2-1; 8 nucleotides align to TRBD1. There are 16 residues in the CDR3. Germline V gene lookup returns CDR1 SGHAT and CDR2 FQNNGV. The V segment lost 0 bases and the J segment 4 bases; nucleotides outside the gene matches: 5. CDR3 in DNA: TGTGCCAGCAGCTTAGAGTTCAGGGGGCTATACAATGAGCAGTTCTTC. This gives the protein CASSLEFRGLYNEQFF.

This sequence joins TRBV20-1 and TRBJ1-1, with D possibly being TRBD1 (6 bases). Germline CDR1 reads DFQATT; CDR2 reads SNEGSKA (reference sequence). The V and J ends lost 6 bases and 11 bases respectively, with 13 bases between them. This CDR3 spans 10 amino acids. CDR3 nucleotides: TGCAGTGCCACCTACAGGGAGGCTTTCTTT. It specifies CSATYREAFF.

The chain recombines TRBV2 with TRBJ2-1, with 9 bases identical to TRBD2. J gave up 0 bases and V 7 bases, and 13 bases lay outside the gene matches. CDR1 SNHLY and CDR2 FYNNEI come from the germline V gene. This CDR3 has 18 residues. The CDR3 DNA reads TGTGCCAGCAACCCCCGGGGAGCGGGGGGAAGCTCCTACAATGAGCAGTTCTTC. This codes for CASNPRGAGGSSYNEQFF.

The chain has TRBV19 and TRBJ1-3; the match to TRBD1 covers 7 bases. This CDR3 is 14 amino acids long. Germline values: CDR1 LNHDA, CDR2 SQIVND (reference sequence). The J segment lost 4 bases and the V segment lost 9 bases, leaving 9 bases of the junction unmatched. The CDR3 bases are TGTGCCAGCACATCAAAGGGGGCCGGAAACACCATATATTTT. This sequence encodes CASTSKGAGNTIYF.

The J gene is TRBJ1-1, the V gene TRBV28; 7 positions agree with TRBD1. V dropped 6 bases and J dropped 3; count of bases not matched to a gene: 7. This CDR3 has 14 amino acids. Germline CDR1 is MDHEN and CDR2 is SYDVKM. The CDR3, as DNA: TGTGCCAGCAGGGCCCGGACAGGCCACACTGAAGCTTTCTTT. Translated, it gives CASRARTGHTEAFF.